This TCR beta chain was documented in a study of cytomegalovirus exposure and HLA in healthy donors. Broader study findings: Rare TCR sequences predominated, though certain public TCRs were found in many donors. Researchers counted roughly 150 TCR beta chains as cytomegalovirus-associated.

In the case of this clone: Its antigen is not identified.

The germline CDR1 and CDR2 sequences are LNHDA and SQIVND (reference sequence). The junction had 9 bases not matched to a gene; V was cut back by 9 bases and J by 7 bases. This CDR3 is 14 amino acids long. Method: immunoSEQ multiplex PCR; TCRdb's copy keeps in-frame clones and lacks some. Of hundreds of thousands of clones listed, 86% are singletons. This clonotype was sampled from a woman in her 30s in good health and CMV-seropositive. V gene TRBV19 combines with J gene TRBJ1-4, with 9 bases identical to TRBD1. Specimen: PBMCs. CDR3 protein: CASYSGTGIEKLFF. The CDR3, as DNA: TGTGCCAGCTACTCCGGGACAGGGATTGAAAAACTGTTTTTT.